These 27 T cell receptor beta chains were sequenced from one sample in a study of PD-L1 blockade in urothelial cancer. The time point was: pretreatment peripheral blood. This table comes from immunoSEQ multiplex PCR, and its TCRdb copy is limited to in-frame clones, with some not included. Here the sample spans about 63,000 clones, about four fifths being singletons. This specimen was PBMCs, taken around atezolizumab (anti-PD-L1) treatment. The receptors originated from a man aged 70 or older with urothelial cancer.

This clone showed up just once. The chain carries TRBV7-9 and TRBJ2-7, with 8 bases identical to TRBD1. The CDR3 has 15 residues. The V gene's germline CDR1 is SEHNR and CDR2 FQNEAQ (reference sequence). Trimming cost V 6 bases and J 0 bases; bases outside gene matches: 7. The CDR3 spells CASSSNRGSSYEQYF. The DNA of the CDR3 is TGTGCCAGCAGTTCAAACAGGGGGAGCTCCTACGAGCAGTACTTC.

This clone was seen only once. The V call is TRBV6-5, the J call TRBJ2-2; 9 bases fit TRBD1. CDR1 and CDR2 from the germline V gene are MNHEY and SVGAGI. The CDR3 consists of 15 residues. The J segment lost 6 bases and the V segment lost 6 bases, leaving 8 bases of the junction unmatched. The CDR3 is CASRPGTGFAGELFF. Here the CDR3 DNA reads TGTGCCAGCAGACCCGGGACAGGGTTCGCCGGGGAGCTGTTTTTT.

This chain joins TRBV19 and TRBJ2-7; 7 bases fit TRBD2. With 7 bases clipped from V and 5 bases from J, the junction kept 14 bases outside the gene matches. This CDR3 region has 15 residues. Germline V gene sequence: CDR1 LNHDA, CDR2 SQIVND (reference sequence). CDR3 sequence reads: CASTPGGSWTNEQYF. The CDR3 nucleotides are TGTGCCAGTACCCCCGGCGGGAGTTGGACGAACGAGCAGTACTTC.

The CDR3 is CASSSTGTVNEKLFF. In nucleotides, the CDR3 is TGTGCCAGCAGCTCGACCGGGACAGTGAATGAAAAACTGTTTTTT. This chain uses TRBV11-1 with TRBJ1-4, with 7 bases aligning to TRBD1. Per the germline V gene, CDR1 is SGHAT and CDR2 is FQDESV (reference sequence). The CDR3 runs 15 residues. V lost 4 bases to trimming and J lost 5 bases; unmatched junction nucleotides: 7. Combining the CDR3 with reference TRBV11-1 and TRBJ1-4 gives the whole variable domain EAEVAQSPRYKITEKSQAVAFWCDPISGHATLYWYRQILGQGPELLVQFQDESVVDDSQLPKDRFSAERLKGVDSTLKIQPAELGDSAMYLCASSSTGTVNEKLFFGSGTQLSVL.

The rearrangement joins TRBV11-3 to TRBJ2-3; perhaps TRBD1 as D (6 bases). Between the trimmed V and J ends, which lost 4 bases and 5 bases, there was a span of 7 bases. Germline V gene data show CDR1 as SGHNT and CDR2 as YENEEA. The CDR3 totals 12 residues. CDR3 protein: CASSWGQDTQYF. The CDR3 DNA follows: TGTGCCAGCAGCTGGGGGCAAGATACGCAGTATTTT.

A few counts support this clone. At one end the junction does not follow the germline gene, possibly because of a read error. This chain uses TRBV2 with TRBJ1-2; D gene uncertain. The CDR3 extends over 17 amino acids. Germline CDR1 is SNHLY and CDR2 is FYNNEI. CDR3 loop: CASSKAGQLSLDYGYTF. The DNA for the CDR3 is TGTGCCAGCAGTAAAGCGGGCCAGCTGAGCCTTGACTATGGCTACACCTTC.

V gene TRBV2 combines with J gene TRBJ1-4; D call uncertain. The CDR3 covers 14 residues. Germline assignment: CDR1 SNHLY and CDR2 FYNNEI. V lost 7 bases and J 8 bases, leaving 17 bases between the germline ends. The CDR3 is CASKIGPSGEKLFF. Written as DNA, the CDR3 is TGTGCCAGCAAGATCGGGCCCAGCGGGGAAAAACTGTTTTTT.

The V gene is TRBV2, the J gene TRBJ2-7; 7 bases align to TRBD2. The CDR3 contains 15 residues. The germline V gene has CDR1 SNHLY and CDR2 FYNNEI. V shed 7 bases and J 2 bases; nucleotides not matched to a gene: 11. The CDR3 sequence is CASKEGASGAYEQYF. The CDR3 nucleotides read TGTGCCAGCAAAGAAGGGGCTAGCGGAGCCTACGAGCAGTACTTC.

The chain recombines TRBV5-1 with TRBJ2-1, with TRBD2 matching 8 bases. CDR1 is SGHRS, CDR2 YFSETQ, per germline. With 6 bases clipped from V and 6 bases from J, the junction kept 11 bases outside the gene matches. The CDR3 sequence is 15 residues long. CDR3 sequence: CASTPGSGVSNEQFF. The DNA of the CDR3 is TGCGCCAGCACCCCGGGTAGCGGGGTTAGCAATGAGCAGTTCTTC.

The genes are TRBV7-3 and TRBJ2-3, with D perhaps TRBD2 (6 bases). The CDR3 covers 14 residues. Germline lookup yields CDR1 SGHTA and CDR2 FQGTGA. With 5 bases removed from V and 6 bases from J, the gap between germline ends came to 15 bases. In DNA, the CDR3 is TGTGCCAGCAGCCAGGGACTGAGCGGCGATACGCAGTATTTT. This codes for CASSQGLSGDTQYF.

The chain joins TRBV5-4 to TRBJ2-1, with D perhaps matching TRBD1 (8 bases). Trimming took off 4 bases at V and 8 bases at J, with 16 bases between the two ends. Germline CDR1 and CDR2: SGHNT and YYREEE (reference sequence). The CDR3 is 14 residues long. This CDR3 is CASSARQGRDEQFF. The DNA for the CDR3 is TGTGCCAGCAGCGCAAGACAGGGGAGGGATGAGCAGTTCTTC.

A single count supports this clone. The chain links TRBV7-8 to TRBJ2-3; 9 bases map to TRBD2. V was pared by 5 bases and J by 4 bases, with 13 bases of the junction left unmatched. Germline V gene sequence: CDR1 SGHVS, CDR2 FQNEAQ. This CDR3 region has 17 residues. The CDR3 bases are TGTGCCAGCAGCCTAAATAGCGGGGGAGGGTACCCAGATACGCAGTATTTT. Its protein is CASSLNSGGGYPDTQYF.

The chain's CDR3 is CASSSTRSTDTQYF. In nucleotides, the CDR3 is TGTGCCAGCAGCTCGACACGAAGCACAGATACGCAGTATTTT. The chain uses TRBV5-4 and TRBJ2-3; unclear D gene. The V gene lost 3 bases and the J gene lost 0 bases, with 8 bases spanning the gap. In germline, CDR1 is SGHNT, CDR2 YYREEE (reference sequence). The CDR3 is made up of 14 amino acids.

This chain links TRBV5-6 with TRBJ2-3, with D perhaps TRBD2 (5 bases). The CDR3 consists of 14 residues. Trimming stripped 1 base from V and 5 bases from J, with 11 bases between. Germline-derived CDR1 and CDR2 are SGHDT and YYEEEE. The CDR3 region has the DNA TGTGCCAGCAGCTTGTTGTCTAGCCGAGATACGCAGTATTTT. This encodes CASSLLSSRDTQYF.

This sequence joins TRBV7-9 and TRBJ2-2, with a weak D call TRBD1 (5 bases). The CDR3 is 16 amino acids. The V gene lost 0 bases and the J gene lost 5 bases, with 13 bases spanning the gap. In germline, CDR1 is SEHNR, CDR2 FQNEAQ (reference sequence). The CDR3 loop is CASSLARQAGTGELFF. DNA for the CDR3: TGTGCCAGCAGCTTAGCGAGGCAGGCAGGGACCGGGGAGCTGTTTTTT. The full variable domain, with the rest looked up from reference TRBV7-9 and TRBJ2-2, is DTGVSQNPRHKITKRGQNVTFRCDPISEHNRLYWYRQTLGQGPEFLTYFQNEAQLEKSRLLSDRFSAERPKGSFSTLEIQRTEQGDSAMYLCASSLARQAGTGELFFGEGSRLTVL.

The chain links TRBV7-2 to TRBJ1-2; possible D gene TRBD1, 5 bases. Between the trimmed V and J ends, which lost 3 bases and 6 bases, there was a span of 14 bases. This CDR3 contains 14 residues. Germline lookup yields CDR1 SGHTA and CDR2 FQGNSA. CDR3 nucleotides: TGTGCCAGCAGCTTCGTGACAGCCCAGGATGGCTACACCTTC. Translation: CASSFVTAQDGYTF.

This chain links TRBV11-2 with TRBJ1-1, with 9 bases matching TRBD1. Germline CDR1 SGHAT, CDR2 FQNNGV. The CDR3 length is 16 residues. The trim removed 6 bases at V and 0 bases at J, leaving 8 bases unmatched. DNA for the CDR3: TGTGCCAGCAGTCCGGGACAGGGAAAGATGAACACTGAAGCTTTCTTT. Residues: CASSPGQGKMNTEAFF.

V and J are TRBV7-9 and TRBJ1-3; 8 nucleotides align to TRBD1. This CDR3 is 16 amino acids long. J lost 2 bases, V lost 5 bases, and 8 bases had no gene match. Germline V gene sequence: CDR1 SEHNR, CDR2 FQNEAQ (reference sequence). The CDR3 loop reads CASSRGQVMTGNTIYF. The CDR3 DNA reads TGTGCCAGCAGCCGGGGACAGGTTATGACTGGAAACACCATATATTTT.

The V call is TRBV7-2, the J call TRBJ2-1; 10 bases line up with TRBD2. Germline values: CDR1 SGHTA, CDR2 FQGNSA. The CDR3 runs 15 residues. V dropped 5 bases and J dropped 6; count of bases not matched to a gene: 7. The CDR3 bases are TGTGCCAGCAGCACAAGCGGGAGGGCCCTCAATGAGCAGTTCTTC. This encodes CASSTSGRALNEQFF.

V and J are TRBV5-4 and TRBJ2-7, with 8 bases identical to TRBD1. CDR1 is SGHNT, CDR2 YYREEE, per germline (reference sequence). V was pared by 2 bases and J by 5 bases, with 9 bases of the junction left unmatched. The CDR3 extends over 15 amino acids. CDR3 loop: CASSFVRQGSHEQYF. CDR3 nucleotide sequence: TGTGCCAGCAGCTTCGTCAGACAGGGGTCCCACGAGCAGTACTTC.

This chain connects TRBV11-1 to TRBJ2-3; no clear D gene. From germline, CDR1 is SGHAT and CDR2 FQDESV (reference sequence). V gave up 6 bases and J gave up 5 bases, with 9 bases separating them. This CDR3 has 12 residues. The CDR3 DNA is TGTGCCAGCAGATCTACTGGAGATACGCAGTATTTT. Translating gives CASRSTGDTQYF.

V gene TRBV11-2 combines with J gene TRBJ2-5, with 9 nucleotides matching TRBD1. The V and J ends lost 1 base and 5 bases, in that order; junction bases with no gene match: 8. Germline-derived CDR1 and CDR2 are SGHAT and FQNNGV. CDR3 length: 16 amino acids. CDR3 DNA sequence: TGTGCCAGCAGCTTAGGGGGGACAGGGAGAGGGGAGACCCAGTACTTC. Protein sequence: CASSLGGTGRGETQYF.

This clone has more than one count but fewer than ten. This rearrangement joins TRBV5-6 to TRBJ2-7, with 7 bases aligning to TRBD2. The V and J ends lost 1 base and 6 bases, in that order; junction bases with no gene match: 10. CDR3 length: 15 residues. The germline gives CDR1 SGHDT, CDR2 YYEEEE. CDR3 bases: TGTGCCAGCAGCTTGATCCCCAGCGGGATGGGCGAGCAGTACTTC. Its translation: CASSLIPSGMGEQYF.

V gene TRBV6-5 combines with J gene TRBJ2-7, with 8 bases lining up with TRBD1. Germline V lookup: CDR1 MNHEY, CDR2 SVGAGI. This CDR3 has 15 residues. V shed 6 bases and J 4 bases; nucleotides not matched to a gene: 11. The CDR3 is CASRKDRAVLYEQYF. The CDR3 nucleotides read TGTGCCAGCAGGAAGGACAGGGCCGTTCTTTACGAGCAGTACTTC.

The rearrangement uses TRBV5-6 and TRBJ2-3; tentatively, D is TRBD1 (5 bases). Germline V CDR1 and CDR2: SGHDT, YYEEEE. With 2 bases removed from V and 8 bases from J, the gap between germline ends came to 15 bases. The CDR3 length is 14 residues. CDR3 amino acids: CASSLGALESTQYF. DNA of the CDR3: TGTGCCAGCAGCTTAGGGGCCCTTGAGAGTACGCAGTATTTT. Combining the CDR3 with reference TRBV5-6 and TRBJ2-3 gives the whole variable domain DAGVTQSPTHLIKTRGQQVTLRCSPKSGHDTVSWYQQALGQGPQFIFQYYEEEERQRGNFPDRFSGHQFPNYSSELNVNALLLGDSALYLCASSLGALESTQYFGPGTRLTVL.

This rearrangement joins TRBV5-4 to TRBJ1-2; no clear D. The CDR3 runs to 16 residues. With 0 bases removed from V and 0 bases from J, the gap between germline ends came to 12 bases. Germline V gene lookup returns CDR1 SGHNT and CDR2 YYREEE (reference sequence). The CDR3 DNA is TGTGCCAGCAGCTTGGGGGCGGGAACTACTAACTATGGCTACACCTTC. It translates to CASSLGAGTTNYGYTF.

This clone has more than one count but fewer than ten. The gene calls are TRBV30 and TRBJ1-5, with 7 bases lining up with TRBD1. CDR3 length equals 15 residues. The V gene's germline CDR1 is GTSNPN and CDR2 SVGIG (reference sequence). The junction had 11 bases not matched to a gene; V was cut back by 3 bases and J by 6 bases. CDR3 sequence reads: CAWRSPGGLGQPQHF. The CDR3 DNA is TGTGCCTGGAGGTCTCCAGGGGGGCTCGGTCAGCCCCAGCATTTT.